This T cell receptor (beta chain) comes out of a study of PD-1 blockade in classical Hodgkin lymphoma. Overall study findings and caveats: Relapsed/refractory patients reportedly had lower baseline diversity than newly diagnosed patients.

Comment on this clone: Its antigen is as yet unknown.

The time point: newly diagnosed, previously untreated cHL patient sample. Purified CD4+ T cells were obtained from thawed PBMCs through magnetic negative selection. TCRdb's copy holds only in-frame clones and misses some; the assay was immunoSEQ multiplex PCR. The data show 20,000 to 25,000 clones, with approximately 91% seen just once and about 0.41% held by the top ten. CDR3 size: 14 residues. V lost 8 bases to trimming and J lost 4 bases; unmatched junction nucleotides: 3. The V gene's germline CDR1 is SNHLY and CDR2 FYNNEI. The V call is TRBV2, the J call TRBJ2-4; 12 bases match TRBD2. The TCR was taken from a human donor with classical Hodgkin lymphoma. The sample taken for sequencing was CD4+ T cells from blood. In DNA form, the CDR3 reads TGTGCCAGCGGACTAGCGGGGCTAAAAAACATTCAGTACTTC. Its protein is CASGLAGLKNIQYF.